Listed here are 32 T cell receptor beta chains from one sample, sequenced in a study of T cells in localized non-small cell lung cancer. Assay used: immunoSEQ multiplex PCR; TCRdb lists only in-frame clones, some missing. Counted here are 4,300 or so clones, under 40% occurring once; the ten biggest clones make up about 7.8%. The sample consisted of lung tumor tissue, taken before any cancer treatment. Receptor source: a male donor at least 60 years old with stage I lung adenocarcinoma.

This clone was found a few times. The V gene is TRBV9, the J gene TRBJ2-2; TRBD2 matches at 7 bases. V shed 0 bases, J shed 6 bases, and the junction held 5 bases outside the gene matches. The length of the CDR3 is 15 residues. Germline V gene lookup returns CDR1 SGDLS and CDR2 YYNGEE. The CDR3 region has the DNA TGTGCCAGCAGCGTAGCGGGGGGAAGGCCCGGGGAGCTGTTTTTT. This codes for CASSVAGGRPGELFF.

A few counts support this clone. J is TRBJ2-3 and V is TRBV7-1; D call uncertain. TRBV7-1 is an ORF for which the function is uncertain. This CDR3 has 14 residues. Trimming removed 4 bases at V and 0 bases at J, with 8 bases between. CDR3 region: CASSLVPSTDTQYF. The CDR3 DNA reads as TGTGCCAGCAGCTTAGTGCCCAGCACAGATACGCAGTATTTT.

In this sample, this clone turned up a few times. The J gene is TRBJ1-5, the V gene TRBV7-5. TRBV7-5 is tagged as a pseudogene. This CDR3 has 14 residues. CDR3 in amino acids: CASSLMGGSQPQHF. In DNA form, the CDR3 reads TGTGCCAGCAGCCTGATGGGGGGCAGTCAGCCCCAGCATTTT.

This clone is medium-sized (0.01 to 0.1%) within its sample. This sequence joins TRBV6-1 and TRBJ2-7, with 9 bases lining up with TRBD1. The V segment lost 0 bases and the J segment 2 bases; nucleotides outside the gene matches: 8. Germline CDR1 is MNHNS and CDR2 is SASEGT. This CDR3 is 17 amino acids long. The CDR3 is CASSEAPNRGPTYEQYF. The DNA for the CDR3 is TGTGCCAGCAGTGAAGCCCCCAACAGGGGGCCAACCTACGAGCAGTACTTC.

This clone turned up a few times. V is TRBV18 and J is TRBJ1-2; D is unclear. V lost 3 bases and J 5 bases, leaving 7 bases between the germline ends. Germline loops: CDR1 KGHSH, CDR2 LQKENI. This CDR3 is built from 12 residues. The CDR3: CASSPDLYGYTF. CDR3 in DNA: TGTGCCAGCTCACCCGACCTATATGGCTACACCTTC.

This clone was detected only a few times. The rearrangement uses TRBV6-1 and TRBJ2-7; D may correspond to TRBD1 or TRBD2 (5 bases each). V was shortened by 1 base and J by 2 bases, with 15 bases between the two germline ends. Germline V gene lookup returns CDR1 MNHNS and CDR2 SASEGT. The CDR3 is 16 residues long. In DNA form, the CDR3 reads TGTGCCAGCAGTGAAGTCCCGGGACCAGCGGCCTACGAGCAGTACTTC. As protein: CASSEVPGPAAYEQYF.

This chain links TRBV19 with TRBJ2-7, with 8 positions matching TRBD1. Germline lookup yields CDR1 LNHDA and CDR2 SQIVND (reference sequence). Trimming cost V 5 bases and J 2 bases; bases outside gene matches: 8. This CDR3 has 15 residues. This CDR3 is CASSPGQGSTYEQYF. CDR3 in DNA: TGTGCCAGTAGTCCCGGACAGGGAAGCACCTACGAGCAGTACTTC.

This clone has more than one count but fewer than ten. The chain uses TRBV11-3 and TRBJ1-5, with a weak D call TRBD1 (5 bases). The CDR3 contains 15 residues. Germline loops: CDR1 SGHNT, CDR2 YENEEA. Trimming took 4 bases from V and 7 from J, leaving 17 bases between them. CDR3 DNA sequence: TGTGCCAGCAGCTCAGTTCCAGGGTCAGGGCAGCCCCAGCATTTT. This codes for CASSSVPGSGQPQHF.

The genes are TRBV12-5 and TRBJ1-5; 9 nucleotides agree with TRBD1. Per the germline V gene, CDR1 is LGHNT and CDR2 is FRNRAP. The CDR3 consists of 15 residues. The V segment lost 7 bases and the J segment 5 bases; nucleotides outside the gene matches: 9. The CDR3 is CASDPGQGPYQPQHF. The CDR3, as DNA: TGTGCTAGTGACCCCGGACAGGGGCCTTATCAGCCCCAGCATTTT.

This clone is categorized as medium-sized. The chain joins TRBV11-3 to TRBJ1-5, with 7 bases identical to TRBD1. The CDR3 contains 16 residues. Germline CDR1 reads SGHNT; CDR2 reads YENEEA. V was pared by 5 bases and J by 0 bases, with 7 bases of the junction left unmatched. CDR3 sequence reads: CASSAGTASSNQPQHF. The CDR3 region has the DNA TGTGCCAGCAGCGCGGGGACAGCAAGTAGCAATCAGCCCCAGCATTTT.

The rearrangement joins TRBV19 to TRBJ1-5; D is perhaps TRBD1 (5 bases). From germline, CDR1 is LNHDA and CDR2 SQIVND (reference sequence). V was clipped by 6 bases and J by 11 bases, with 20 bases between them. The CDR3 runs to 14 residues. The CDR3 nucleotides are TGTGCCAGTAGGGGGGTGAGAGGGAGCAAGGCCCAGCATTTT. Its translation is CASRGVRGSKAQHF.

This clone was observed a handful of times. The chain combines TRBV30 with TRBJ2-7; 9 positions match TRBD2. Germline loops: CDR1 GTSNPN, CDR2 SVGIG (reference sequence). V was pared by 1 base and J by 2 bases, with 3 bases of the junction left unmatched. The CDR3 is 14 residues long. The CDR3 DNA is TGTGCCTGGAGTGCCGGCGGGGGGGCCTACGAGCAGTACTTC. Its translation is CAWSAGGGAYEQYF.

V gene TRBV30 combines with J gene TRBJ2-2; 8 positions match TRBD2. The germline CDR1 and CDR2 sequences are GTSNPN and SVGIG (reference sequence). CDR3 length: 13 residues. V lost 4 bases to trimming and J lost 6 bases; unmatched junction nucleotides: 4. The CDR3 nucleotides read TGTGCCTGGACCCTTAGCGGGGCCGGGGAGCTGTTTTTT. Its protein product is CAWTLSGAGELFF.

This clone is labeled as medium-sized. The V and J genes are TRBV11-3 and TRBJ1-6; the D gene is possibly TRBD1 (5 bases). This CDR3 region has 17 residues. Germline CDR1 reads SGHNT; CDR2 reads YENEEA. Trimming pared 2 bases from V and 6 bases from J, leaving 17 bases between. The CDR3 nucleotides read TGTGCCAGCAGCTTACTAAGGGTCGGGGCCCTTAATTCACCCCTCCACTTT. Protein product: CASSLLRVGALNSPLHF.

The chain employs TRBV19 and TRBJ2-7; D unresolved. V was clipped by 3 bases and J by 0 bases, with 6 bases between them. Per germline, CDR1 LNHDA and CDR2 SQIVND (reference sequence). The CDR3 sequence is 13 residues long. The CDR3 sequence: CASSIEDSYEQYF. The CDR3 nucleotides read TGTGCCAGTAGTATTGAAGACTCCTACGAGCAGTACTTC. The variable domain in full, completed from reference TRBV19 and TRBJ2-7, reads DGGITQSPKYLFRKEGQNVTLSCEQNLNHDAMYWYRQDPGQGLRLIYYSQIVNDFQKGDIAEGYSVSREKKESFPLTVTSAQKNPTAFYLCASSIEDSYEQYFGPGTRLTVT.

The rearrangement uses TRBV19 and TRBJ1-5; 11 nucleotides match TRBD1. CDR3 length: 15 amino acids. J gave up 7 bases and V 2 bases, and 4 bases lay outside the gene matches. Per germline, CDR1 LNHDA and CDR2 SQIVND (reference sequence). CDR3: CASSIRTGGGQPQHF. Here the CDR3 DNA reads TGTGCCAGTAGTATAAGGACAGGGGGCGGGCAGCCCCAGCATTTT.

The table lists this clone with many counts. The chain employs TRBV6-8 and TRBJ2-7; D unclear. V was shortened by 6 bases and J by 4 bases, with 13 bases between the two germline ends. Germline CDR1 is MNHGY and CDR2 is SAAAGT. CDR3 length equals 13 residues. The CDR3 nucleotides are TGTGCCAGCAGGAAGACTGGAAGGTACGAGCAGTACTTC. The encoded protein is CASRKTGRYEQYF.

This clone was observed a few times. CDR3 bases: TGTGCCAGCAGTGAAAACAGGGACTCCTACGAGCAGTACTTC. Amino acid sequence: CASSENRDSYEQYF. V usage is TRBV9 and J usage is TRBJ2-7, with D tentatively TRBD1 (6 bases). Germline loops: CDR1 SGDLS, CDR2 YYNGEE. Trimming took off 5 bases at V and 0 bases at J, with 12 bases between the two ends. The CDR3 runs 14 residues.

This clone was seen more than once but under ten times. This rearrangement joins TRBV15 to TRBJ1-4; possible D gene TRBD1, 5 bases. V dropped 4 bases and J dropped 7 bases, with 19 bases sitting between them. This CDR3 is 16 amino acids long. Germline V gene lookup returns CDR1 LNHNV and CDR2 YYDKDF (reference sequence). The CDR3 nucleotides are TGTGCCACCAGCATAGGGGCAGTAAAAGAGGGTGAAAAACTGTTTTTT. Its protein product is CATSIGAVKEGEKLFF.

A few counts support this clone. The V and J genes are TRBV14 and TRBJ1-3, with D possibly being TRBD1 (6 bases). The CDR3 runs to 14 residues. Germline V gives CDR1 SGHDN, CDR2 FVKESK. Trimming cost V 6 bases and J 1 base, with 10 bases left between them. The CDR3 nucleotides are TGTGCCAGCAGTATACAGGGTTCTGGAAACACCATATATTTT. Translating gives CASSIQGSGNTIYF.

V and J are TRBV9 and TRBJ2-3, with 9 positions matching TRBD1. CDR3 size: 14 residues. V dropped 4 bases and J dropped 3; count of bases not matched to a gene: 3. In germline, CDR1 is SGDLS, CDR2 YYNGEE. CDR3 coding DNA: TGTGCCAGCAGCACCGGGACAGGGACAGATACGCAGTATTTT. As protein: CASSTGTGTDTQYF.

This chain connects TRBV6-8 to TRBJ2-1, with 7 bases fitting TRBD1. CDR1 is MNHGY and CDR2 is SAAAGT in the germline V gene. With 2 bases clipped from V and 9 bases from J, the junction kept 4 bases outside the gene matches. This CDR3 spans 13 amino acids. This chain's CDR3 is CASSYTGAGEQFF. The CDR3 DNA is TGTGCCAGCAGTTACACAGGGGCTGGTGAGCAGTTCTTC.

The V gene is TRBV6-8, the J gene TRBJ2-1, with 11 bases that match TRBD2. Germline lookup yields CDR1 MNHGY and CDR2 SAAAGT. Unmatched junction bases numbered 14, after V lost 4 bases and J lost 3 bases. The CDR3 has 19 amino acids. CDR3 nucleotides: TGTGCCAGCAGTTTATCGTACACTAGCGGGGGACTACTCTACAATGAGCAGTTCTTC. Protein sequence: CASSLSYTSGGLLYNEQFF.

The chain carries TRBV6-8 and TRBJ2-7; possibly TRBD1 for D (5 bases). This CDR3 spans 14 amino acids. Trimming cost V 2 bases and J 2 bases, with 10 bases left between them. Germline V gene data show CDR1 as MNHGY and CDR2 as SAAAGT. The CDR3 coding sequence is TGTGCCAGCAGTTACGGGCAGGGCCCCTACGAGCAGTACTTC. It is translated as CASSYGQGPYEQYF.

The rearrangement links TRBV4-1 to TRBJ2-1, with unresolved D. Germline-derived CDR1 and CDR2 are MGHRA and YSYEKL. The CDR3 has 13 residues. V was trimmed by 1 base and J by 7 bases, leaving 8 bases between them. The CDR3 nucleotides read TGCGCCAGCAGCCAAGTCATCCTTAATGAGCAGTTCTTC. Encoded protein: CASSQVILNEQFF.

This chain connects TRBV19 to TRBJ1-5, with D uncertain. The V and J ends lost 7 bases and 2 bases respectively, with 6 bases between them. This CDR3 comprises 12 residues. Looked up from germline, CDR1 is LNHDA and CDR2 is SQIVND (reference sequence). The CDR3 nucleotides read TGTGCCAGTAATGGCGGCAATCAGCCCCAGCATTTT. This sequence encodes CASNGGNQPQHF.

A few counts support this clone. The chain combines TRBV10-3 with TRBJ1-3, with 8 bases aligning to TRBD1. The J segment lost 3 bases and the V segment lost 7 bases, leaving 5 bases of the junction unmatched. The CDR3 consists of 14 residues. CDR1 ENHRY and CDR2 SYGVKD come from the germline V gene. This CDR3 is CAITEDRDGNTIYF. DNA of the CDR3: TGTGCCATCACCGAGGACAGGGATGGAAACACCATATATTTT.

This clone was seen a few times. The chain has TRBV11-3 and TRBJ1-1; 7 nucleotides match TRBD1. The V and J ends lost 3 bases and 2 bases, in that order; junction bases with no gene match: 9. Per germline, CDR1 SGHNT and CDR2 YENEEA. The CDR3 has 16 residues. The CDR3 reads CASSLMTGRSNTEAFF. The DNA for the CDR3 is TGTGCCAGCAGCTTGATGACAGGGAGATCAAACACTGAAGCTTTCTTT.

The V gene is TRBV5-1, the J gene TRBJ2-5, with D possibly matching TRBD1 (6 bases). The germline V gene has CDR1 SGHRS and CDR2 YFSETQ. Trimming shortened V by 0 bases and J by 0 bases, and 12 bases separated the two germline ends. The CDR3 spans 16 residues. Here the CDR3 reads CASSLVSGADQETQYF. The CDR3 DNA reads TGCGCCAGCAGCTTGGTTTCAGGGGCGGACCAAGAGACCCAGTACTTC.

The chain is built from TRBV11-1 and TRBJ2-2; D might be TRBD1 (6 bases). V lost 5 bases and J 3 bases, leaving 13 bases between the germline ends. Germline lookup yields CDR1 SGHAT and CDR2 FQDESV (reference sequence). The length of the CDR3 is 15 residues. This chain's CDR3 is CASSVTGGDTGELFF. CDR3 bases: TGTGCCAGCAGCGTGACAGGCGGAGACACCGGGGAGCTGTTTTTT.

The gene calls are TRBV29-1 and TRBJ1-2; 7 bases fit TRBD1. The V and J ends lost 3 bases and 1 base, in that order; junction bases with no gene match: 8. This CDR3 has 15 amino acids. CDR1 is SQVTM and CDR2 is ANQGSEA in the germline V gene. DNA for the CDR3: TGCAGCGTTGATACTGGACAGGTCCTTAACTATGGCTACACCTTC. Translated, it gives CSVDTGQVLNYGYTF.

Relative to its sample, this clone is medium-sized. The V call is TRBV6-8, the J call TRBJ1-2, with a possible D match to TRBD1 (5 bases). Germline V gene lookup returns CDR1 MNHGY and CDR2 SAAAGT. V was trimmed by 5 bases and J by 2 bases, leaving 21 bases between them. The CDR3 loop spans 17 amino acids. CDR3 DNA sequence: TGTGCCAGCAGTAGAAATCCGGGACCCACAACAAACTATGGCTACACCTTC. Encoded protein: CASSRNPGPTTNYGYTF.